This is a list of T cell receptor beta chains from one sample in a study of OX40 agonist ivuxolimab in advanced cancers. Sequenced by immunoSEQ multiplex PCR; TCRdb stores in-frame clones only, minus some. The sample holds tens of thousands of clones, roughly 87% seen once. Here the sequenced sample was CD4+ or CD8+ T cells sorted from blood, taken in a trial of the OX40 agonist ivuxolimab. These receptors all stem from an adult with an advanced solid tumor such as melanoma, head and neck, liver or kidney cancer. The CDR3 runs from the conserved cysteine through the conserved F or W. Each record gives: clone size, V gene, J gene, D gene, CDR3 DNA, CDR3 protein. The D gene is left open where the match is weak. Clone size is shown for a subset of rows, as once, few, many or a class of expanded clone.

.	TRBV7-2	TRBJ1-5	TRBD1	TGTGCCAGCAGCTTAGGCCTTGGACAGGGCCGGAATCAGCCCCAGCATTTT	CASSLGLGQGRNQPQHF
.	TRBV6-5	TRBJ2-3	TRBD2	TGTGCCAGCAGTTACCGACTAGCGGGGGGAATGGATACGCAGTATTTT	CASSYRLAGGMDTQYF
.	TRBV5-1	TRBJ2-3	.	TGCGCCAGCAGCCTCAGTACGGGTTTTCCAGATACGCAGTATTTT	CASSLSTGFPDTQYF
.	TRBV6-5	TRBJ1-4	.	TGTGCCAGCAGTTACTCAGCTCTCACAGCACTGTTTTTT	CASSYSALTALFF
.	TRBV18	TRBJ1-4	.	TGTGCCAGCTCACCATCTTCAGTTAATGAAAAACTGTTTTTT	CASSPSSVNEKLFF
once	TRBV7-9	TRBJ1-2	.	TGTGCCAGCAGTATCGACAGCACAAACTATGGCTACACCTTC	CASSIDSTNYGYTF
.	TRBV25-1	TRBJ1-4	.	TGTGCCAGCAGTGCCTCCGGGACCGGCGGTGGAAAACTGTTTTTT	CASSASGTGGGKLFF
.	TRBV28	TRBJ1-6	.	TGTGCCAGCAGCTCGAAAATCGATTCCCTTTCTAATTCACCCCTCCACTTT	CASSSKIDSLSNSPLHF
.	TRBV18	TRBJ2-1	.	TGTGCCAGCTCACCACCAGGGCGTTCCTACAATGAGCAGTTCTTC	CASSPPGRSYNEQFF
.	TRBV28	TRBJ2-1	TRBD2	TGTGCCAGCAGCATAGCGGGAGGGATATACAATGAGCAGTTCTTC	CASSIAGGIYNEQFF
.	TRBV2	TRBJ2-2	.	TGTGCCAGCAGATTTAACACGAACACCGGGGAGCTGTTTTTT	CASRFNTNTGELFF
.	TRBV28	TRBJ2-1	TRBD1	TGTGCCAGCAGTTCAAGGGACAGCAGCTCCTACAATGAGCAGTTCTTC	CASSSRDSSSYNEQFF
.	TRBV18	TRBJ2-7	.	TGTGCCAGCTCAACAAACTCCTACGAGCAGTACTTC	CASSTNSYEQYF
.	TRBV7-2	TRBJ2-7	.	TGTGCCAGCAGCTTTAGCAGGTCCGAGCAGTACTTC	CASSFSRSEQYF
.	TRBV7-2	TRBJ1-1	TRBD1	TGTGCCAGCAGCTTAGCTCCGGGACAGATGAACACTGAAGCTTTCTTT	CASSLAPGQMNTEAFF
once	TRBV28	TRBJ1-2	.	TGTGCCAGCAGTTTTGGTCGGCGGGTCGGGGGCTACACCTTC	CASSFGRRVGGYTF
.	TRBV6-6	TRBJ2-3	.	TGTGCCAGCAGTTACTGGGCGCCTTCCACAGATACGCAGTATTTT	CASSYWAPSTDTQYF
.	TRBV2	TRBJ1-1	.	TGTGCCAGCAAACTCCAGGGGCCCTTGAACACTGAAGCTTTCTTT	CASKLQGPLNTEAFF
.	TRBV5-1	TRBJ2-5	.	TGCGCCAGCAGCTTCCGGTTACTAAAAAACCGTGAGACCCAGTACTTC	CASSFRLLKNRETQYF
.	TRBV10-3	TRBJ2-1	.	TGTGCCATCAGTGAGTCGTCTTTGGGGGAGGATTCCTACAATGAGCAGTTCTTC	CAISESSLGEDSYNEQFF
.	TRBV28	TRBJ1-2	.	TGTGCCAGCAGTTTAGTTAATGAGGTCGTATATGGCTACACCTTC	CASSLVNEVVYGYTF
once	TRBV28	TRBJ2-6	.	TGTGCCAGCAGGACCACGAGGACCGCCTCAGGGGCCAACGTCCTGACTTTC	CASRTTRTASGANVLTF
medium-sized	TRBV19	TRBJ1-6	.	TGTGCCAGTAGTATAGGAAAGGGGCGGAATTCACCCCTCCACTTT	CASSIGKGRNSPLHF
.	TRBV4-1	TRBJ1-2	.	TGCGCCAGCAGCCAAGAAATAGGGCTTGAAGGCTACACCTTC	CASSQEIGLEGYTF
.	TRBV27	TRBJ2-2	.	TGTGCCAGCAGTTTTCGACCGGGGGCGGTAAACACCGGGGAGCTGTTTTTT	CASSFRPGAVNTGELFF
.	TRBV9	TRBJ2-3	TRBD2	TGTGCCAGCAGCCCGTTTATTAGCGGGAGCACAGATACGCAGTATTTT	CASSPFISGSTDTQYF
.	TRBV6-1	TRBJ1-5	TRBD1	TGTGCCAGCAGTGACTTTGAGCAGGGGGGCAATCAGCCCCAGCATTTT	CASSDFEQGGNQPQHF
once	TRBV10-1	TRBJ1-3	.	TGCGCCAGCAGTGATTCGGTTCCCCCTGGAAACACCATATATTTT	CASSDSVPPGNTIYF
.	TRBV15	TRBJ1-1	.	TGTGCCACCAGCAGGCGGATAGGGGGAGAAGCTTTCTTT	CATSRRIGGEAFF
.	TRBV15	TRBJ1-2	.	TGTGCCACAACCAATGGGAACAGGGTTAACTATGGCTACACCTTC	CATTNGNRVNYGYTF
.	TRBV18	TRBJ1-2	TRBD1	TGTGCCAGCTCACCCACAGGGGAGGCGTATGGCTACACCTTC	CASSPTGEAYGYTF
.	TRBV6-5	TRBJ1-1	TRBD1	TGTGCCAGCAGCTTTGACAGGGCCATGAACACTGAAGCTTTCTTT	CASSFDRAMNTEAFF
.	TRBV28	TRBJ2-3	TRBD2	TGTGCCAGCAGGGCCCAGACTAGCGGACGCACAGATACGCAGTATTTT	CASRAQTSGRTDTQYF
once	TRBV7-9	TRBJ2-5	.	TGTGCCAGCAGCTTTGCGGGGGAGACCCAGTACTTC	CASSFAGETQYF
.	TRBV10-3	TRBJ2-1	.	TGTGCCATCAATCCAGGTTACAATGAGCAGTTCTTC	CAINPGYNEQFF
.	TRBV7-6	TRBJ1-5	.	TGTGCCAGCAGCTTAGTCGCGGAAGGGCAGGGAGGCGGCAATCAGCCCCAGCATTTT	CASSLVAEGQGGGNQPQHF
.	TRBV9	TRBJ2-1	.	TGTGCCAGCAGCGTAGAAGGGCTTAGCTCCTACAATGAGCAGTTCTTC	CASSVEGLSSYNEQFF
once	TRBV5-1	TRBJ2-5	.	TGCGCCAGCAGCACAAGCTCTAGCGCTCAAGAGACCCAGTACTTC	CASSTSSSAQETQYF
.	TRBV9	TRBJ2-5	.	TGTGCCAGCAGCTATGTTGCAGAGACCCAGTACTTC	CASSYVAETQYF
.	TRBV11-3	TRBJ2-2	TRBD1	TGTGCCAGCAGCTCCAGGGGGTACACCGGGGAGCTGTTTTTT	CASSSRGYTGELFF
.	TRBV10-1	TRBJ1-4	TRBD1	TGCGCCAGCAGTGAGGGGACAGCTACCGAAAAACTGTTTTTT	CASSEGTATEKLFF
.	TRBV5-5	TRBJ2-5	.	TGTGCCAGCAGCTATAGCGAGGAGACCCAGTACTTC	CASSYSEETQYF
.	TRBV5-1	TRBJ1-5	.	TGCGCCAGCAGCTTCCGAGGGAATCAGCCCCAGCATTTT	CASSFRGNQPQHF
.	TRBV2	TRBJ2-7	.	TGTGCCAGCAGTGCCGGCGGGTACGGCGAGCAGTACTTC	CASSAGGYGEQYF